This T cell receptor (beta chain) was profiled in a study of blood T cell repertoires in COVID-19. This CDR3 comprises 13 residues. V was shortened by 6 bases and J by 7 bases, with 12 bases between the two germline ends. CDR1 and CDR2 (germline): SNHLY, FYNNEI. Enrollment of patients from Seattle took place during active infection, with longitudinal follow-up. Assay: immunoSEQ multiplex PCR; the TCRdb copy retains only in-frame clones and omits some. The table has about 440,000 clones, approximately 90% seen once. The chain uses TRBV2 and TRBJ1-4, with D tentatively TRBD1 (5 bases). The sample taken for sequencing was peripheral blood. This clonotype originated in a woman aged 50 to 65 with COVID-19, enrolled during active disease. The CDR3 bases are TGTGCCAGCAGCGATACCCAGGGTGAAAAACTGTTTTTT. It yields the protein CASSDTQGEKLFF.